This T cell receptor beta chain was sequenced in a study of blood T cells in healthy people across ages. This clonotype was detected ten times or more. Primed by a sample-barcoded 5' primer and a J-beta primer mix, a second PCR proceeded for about 6 to 11 cycles. TCRdb itself ran the 5' RACE reads through MiXCR, one entry per CDR3 protein. Of hundreds of thousands of distinct CDR3 sequences in the sample, less than 40% were seen once. A minimum of 6 micrograms of total RNA was extracted per sample. This CDR3 contains 13 residues. V dropped 11 bases and J dropped 5 bases, with 18 bases sitting between them. Germline V CDR1 and CDR2: ENHRY, SYGVKD.

This TCR was recovered from a woman older than 75 in good health. The sample comprised blood. The chain is built from TRBV10-3 and TRBJ1-1; weak D call: TRBD1 (5 bases). DNA for the CDR3: TGTGCCGGTCAACAGGAGGTGGGGACTGAAGCTTTCTTT. Its translation: CAGQQEVGTEAFF.